One and the same sample provided the 32 T cell receptor beta chains below, sequenced in a study of blood T cell repertoires in COVID-19. The repertoire was sequenced with immunoSEQ multiplex PCR; TCRdb's copy has only in-frame clones and lacks some. Of about 370,000 clones listed, 80% to 90% are singletons. Sequencing was performed on PBMCs or T cells enriched from blood (not recorded which). These receptor sequences come from a man younger than 30 who had recovered from COVID-19.

The chain has TRBV10-3 and TRBJ2-3, with D possibly TRBD1 on 5 matching bases. The CDR3 runs to 14 residues. V lost 7 bases to trimming and J lost 4 bases, with 15 bases between them. The germline CDR1 and CDR2 sequences are ENHRY and SYGVKD. CDR3 amino acids: CAIKNQGSPDTQYF. In DNA, the CDR3 is TGTGCCATCAAAAACCAGGGATCCCCAGATACGCAGTATTTT.

The chain carries TRBV4-1 and TRBJ1-2; 8 positions match TRBD1. Germline trimming cut 1 base from V and 6 bases from J; bases unmatched to any gene: 4. Germline CDR1 reads MGHRA; CDR2 reads YSYEKL. The CDR3 length is 14 residues. CDR3 amino acids: CASSQAGGTDGYTF. The DNA for the CDR3 is TGCGCCAGCAGCCAAGCAGGGGGCACGGATGGCTACACCTTC.

The chain recombines TRBV10-3 with TRBJ2-2; 11 positions agree with TRBD2. CDR1 and CDR2 from the germline V gene are ENHRY and SYGVKD. The CDR3 runs to 15 residues. V shed 6 bases and J 4 bases; nucleotides not matched to a gene: 4. CDR3 residues: CAISTGTSGTGELFF. The CDR3 coding sequence is TGTGCCATCAGCACCGGGACTAGCGGCACCGGGGAGCTGTTTTTT.

The count of this clone is one. The genes are TRBV5-1 and TRBJ2-1; the match to TRBD2 covers 7 bases. Germline loops: CDR1 SGHRS, CDR2 YFSETQ. V dropped 4 bases and J dropped 3; count of bases not matched to a gene: 1. CDR3 length: 13 amino acids. The CDR3 loop reads CASSVAGYNEQFF. DNA for the CDR3: TGCGCCAGCAGCGTAGCGGGCTACAATGAGCAGTTCTTC.

V and J are TRBV7-2 and TRBJ1-3; D is perhaps TRBD1 (6 bases). Germline CDR1 and CDR2: SGHTA and FQGNSA. V gave up 1 base and J gave up 4 bases, with 14 bases separating them. The CDR3 runs 16 residues. CDR3 nucleotide sequence: TGTGCCAGCAGCTTAGAGCGGGGGGCAAGGGGAAACACCATATATTTT. It codes for CASSLERGARGNTIYF.

This clone has just a few counts. This chain connects TRBV6-1 to TRBJ2-7; a weak D match, TRBD2 (6 bases). The CDR3 is 13 residues long. Trimming left V 3 bases short and J 4 bases short, with 10 bases between. Germline CDR1 MNHNS, CDR2 SASEGT. As DNA, the CDR3 is TGTGCCAGCAGTGATGCTAGCGCTTACGAGCAGTACTTC. Residues: CASSDASAYEQYF.

This chain joins TRBV30 and TRBJ2-6, with 9 bases identical to TRBD1. The ends lost 8 bases at V and 1 base at J; junction bases unmatched: 9. In germline, CDR1 is GTSNPN, CDR2 SVGIG (reference sequence). The CDR3 loop spans 16 amino acids. The CDR3 DNA is TGTGCCGGACACAGGGGGCGAGGGTCTGGGGCCAACGTCCTGACTTTC. Its protein is CAGHRGRGSGANVLTF. Drawing the rest from reference TRBV30 and TRBJ2-6, the complete variable domain is SQTIHQWPATLVQPVGSPLSLECTVEGTSNPNLYWYRQAAGRGLQLLFYSVGIGQISSEVPQNLSASRPQDRQFILSSKKLLLSDSGFYLCAGHRGRGSGANVLTFGAGSRLTVL.

The sample holds a few counts of this clone. The CDR3 is CASSEIAGGAGYTF. The CDR3, as DNA: TGTGCCAGCAGTGAAATAGCCGGAGGGGCGGGCTACACCTTC. This rearrangement joins TRBV6-1 to TRBJ1-2; possible D gene TRBD1, 5 bases. The CDR3 spans 14 residues. V was shortened by 2 bases and J by 8 bases, with 15 bases between the two germline ends. Germline lookup yields CDR1 MNHNS and CDR2 SASEGT.

This sequence joins TRBV7-8 and TRBJ1-1; maybe TRBD1 (5 bases). The CDR3 is 14 residues long. Trimming removed 8 bases from V and 11 bases from J, with 24 bases in between. Germline assignment: CDR1 SGHVS and CDR2 FQNEAQ. The CDR3 DNA reads as TGTGCCAGCCTAGATTATGCGGGGCAGGCGGCGGCTTTCTTT. It translates to CASLDYAGQAAAFF.

The J gene is TRBJ1-5, the V gene TRBV7-9; 9 bases align to TRBD1. V was clipped by 5 bases and J by 3 bases; unmatched bases: 8. The length of the CDR3 is 16 residues. CDR1 is SEHNR, CDR2 FQNEAQ, per germline (reference sequence). The DNA for the CDR3 is TGTGCCAGCAGCCAGACCGGGACAGGGCCCAATCAGCCCCAGCATTTT. Its protein is CASSQTGTGPNQPQHF.

The chain uses TRBV9 and TRBJ1-2, with 11 bases aligning to TRBD1. Germline V gene data show CDR1 as SGDLS and CDR2 as YYNGEE. V dropped 3 bases and J dropped 8; count of bases not matched to a gene: 9. This CDR3 spans 15 amino acids. CDR3 region: CASSAQGQGAGGYTF. CDR3 bases: TGTGCCAGCAGCGCACAAGGACAGGGGGCCGGAGGCTACACCTTC. Complete variable domain (other parts from reference TRBV9 and TRBJ1-2): DSGVTQTPKHLITATGQRVTLRCSPRSGDLSVYWYQQSLDQGLQFLIQYYNGEERAKGNILERFSAQQFPDLHSELNLSSLELGDSALYFCASSAQGQGAGGYTFGSGTRLTVV.

The chain links TRBV19 to TRBJ2-7; a weak D match, TRBD1 (6 bases). Trimming stripped 3 bases from V and 4 bases from J, with 16 bases between. CDR1 and CDR2 (germline): LNHDA, SQIVND (reference sequence). This CDR3 is built from 15 residues. For the CDR3, the DNA is TGTGCCAGTAGTATCTCAGGGGACCCAAGGTACGAGCAGTACTTC. Protein sequence: CASSISGDPRYEQYF.

The chain combines TRBV7-9 with TRBJ1-4; D is possibly TRBD1 (6 bases). CDR3 length: 18 residues. Per the germline V gene, CDR1 is SEHNR and CDR2 is FQNEAQ (reference sequence). V was pared by 0 bases and J by 1 base, with 15 bases between. The DNA for the CDR3 is TGTGCCAGCAGCTTAGCGTCGACAGGAAGAATAACTAATGAAAAACTGTTTTTT. Translated, it gives CASSLASTGRITNEKLFF.

V usage is TRBV7-9 and J usage is TRBJ2-7; 14 nucleotides align to TRBD2. After removal of 5 bases from V and 4 bases from J, the junction contained 13 bases not matched to a gene. The CDR3 covers 18 residues. The germline gives CDR1 SEHNR, CDR2 FQNEAQ (reference sequence). This CDR3 reads CASSRFPSGLAGGYEQYF. The DNA of the CDR3 is TGTGCCAGCAGCCGATTTCCCTCAGGACTAGCGGGAGGTTACGAGCAGTACTTC.

The chain uses TRBV27 and TRBJ1-4, with 7 bases matching TRBD1. CDR1 and CDR2 (germline): MNHEY, SMNVEV (reference sequence). The CDR3 is 16 residues long. The junction had 10 bases not matched to a gene; V was cut back by 2 bases and J by 7 bases. The chain's CDR3 is CASSLRFHRGGEKLFF. The CDR3 DNA reads as TGTGCCAGCAGTTTACGGTTTCACAGGGGAGGTGAAAAACTGTTTTTT.

The chain combines TRBV4-1 with TRBJ1-2, with 10 bases identical to TRBD1. The germline V gene has CDR1 MGHRA and CDR2 YSYEKL. The CDR3 length is 15 residues. V shed 5 bases, J shed 8 bases, and the junction held 11 bases outside the gene matches. DNA for the CDR3: TGCGCCAGCAGCGATCGGACAGGGGGTGTAGAGGGCTACACCTTC. Amino acids: CASSDRTGGVEGYTF.

V gene TRBV6-5 combines with J gene TRBJ1-1, with D uncertain. Deletions cut 0 bases from V and 4 bases from J, with 9 bases between. The CDR3 has 14 amino acids. The germline CDR1 and CDR2 sequences are MNHEY and SVGAGI. The CDR3 region has the DNA TGTGCCAGCAGTTACTCGGGCGTCCTCACTGAAGCTTTCTTT. Translating it yields CASSYSGVLTEAFF.

The J gene is TRBJ2-5, the V gene TRBV6-5, with a weak D call TRBD1 (6 bases). Germline CDR1 reads MNHEY; CDR2 reads SVGAGI. The CDR3 has 14 residues. V was cut by 6 bases and J by 0 bases, with 11 bases left in between. The CDR3 region is CASSRDTYQETQYF. Written as DNA, the CDR3 is TGTGCCAGCAGCCGGGACACCTACCAAGAGACCCAGTACTTC.

This rearrangement joins TRBV6-5 to TRBJ2-7; 10 bases match TRBD2. Germline-derived CDR1 and CDR2 are MNHEY and SVGAGI. V lost 5 bases, J lost 2 bases, and 6 bases stayed unmatched. The CDR3 is 15 amino acids. CDR3 loop: CASSQSGGVPYEQYF. The CDR3 bases are TGTGCCAGCAGTCAAAGCGGGGGGGTCCCCTACGAGCAGTACTTC.

The chain employs TRBV7-3 and TRBJ2-1, with TRBD2 identical over 10 bases. Germline V gene lookup returns CDR1 SGHTA and CDR2 FQGTGA. The junction had 5 bases not matched to a gene; V was cut back by 2 bases and J by 7 bases. This CDR3 has 15 amino acids. CDR3: CASSLWLAGENEQFF. The CDR3 DNA sequence: TGTGCCAGCAGCTTATGGCTAGCGGGGGAAAATGAGCAGTTCTTC. Variable domain in full (rest from reference TRBV7-3 and TRBJ2-1): GAGVSQTPSNKVTEKGKYVELRCDPISGHTALYWYRQSLGQGPEFLIYFQGTGAADDSGLPNDRFFAVRPEGSVSTLKIQRTERGDSAVYLCASSLWLAGENEQFFGPGTRLTVL.

V gene TRBV24-1 combines with J gene TRBJ1-1, with unresolved D. V was clipped by 9 bases and J by 1 base, with 17 bases between them. Germline V CDR1 and CDR2: KGHDR, SFDVKD. The CDR3 consists of 15 residues. CDR3 sequence (DNA): TGTGCCACCTCGTGCCAGGAAGGTAGGAACACTGAAGCTTTCTTT. Translated, it gives CATSCQEGRNTEAFF.

This chain joins TRBV7-3 and TRBJ2-4, with D possibly matching TRBD2 (5 bases). This CDR3 comprises 14 residues. V was pared by 1 base and J by 4 bases, with 8 bases between. Germline CDR1 reads SGHTA; CDR2 reads FQGTGA. CDR3 nucleotides: TGTGCCAGCAGCTTAAGCTCGGGGAAAAACATTCAGTACTTC. Its translation is CASSLSSGKNIQYF.

In the case of this clone: The junction departs from germline at one end; a sequencing error may be responsible. The V gene is TRBV3-1 (or the pseudogene TRBV3-2), the J gene TRBJ2-7; 7 nucleotides line up with TRBD1. CDR3 size: 12 residues. Germline CDR1 and CDR2: LGHDT and YNNKEL (reference sequence). CDR3: CASSQGTPGTVF. Here the CDR3 DNA reads TGTGCCAGCAGCCAAGGGACCCCCGGGACAGTCTTC.

The chain recombines TRBV9 with TRBJ1-2; the match to TRBD1 covers 8 bases. The CDR3 runs to 12 residues. V gave up 0 bases and J gave up 13 bases; unmatched junction bases: 5. CDR1 and CDR2 (germline): SGDLS, YYNGEE. CDR3 in DNA: TGTGCCAGCAGCGTAGAGGACAGGGCGGTCACCTTC. Translating gives CASSVEDRAVTF. The variable domain in full, with the rest retrieved from reference TRBV9 and TRBJ1-2, is DSGVTQTPKHLITATGQRVTLRCSPRSGDLSVYWYQQSLDQGLQFLIQYYNGEERAKGNILERFSAQQFPDLHSELNLSSLELGDSALYFCASSVEDRAVTFGSGTRLTVV.

The rearrangement uses TRBV5-1 and TRBJ2-1, with D maybe TRBD2 (6 bases). The ends were cut back, 3 bases at V and 7 bases at J, with 17 bases in the middle. Germline V gene lookup returns CDR1 SGHRS and CDR2 YFSETQ. This CDR3 region has 15 residues. In DNA, the CDR3 is TGCGCCAGCAGCTACCGGGACTCAAGGGAGAATGAGCAGTTCTTC. It specifies CASSYRDSRENEQFF.

The V and J genes are TRBV7-6 and TRBJ2-5; the D gene is possibly TRBD1 (6 bases). The V end was cut by 5 bases, the J end by 3 bases, with 13 bases between. CDR3 length: 14 residues. Germline V gene data show CDR1 as SGHVS and CDR2 as FNYEAQ. CDR3 protein: CASSNHYREETQYF. CDR3 DNA: TGTGCCAGCAGCAATCACTACAGGGAAGAGACCCAGTACTTC.

The gene calls are TRBV7-6 and TRBJ2-7, with a weak D call TRBD1 (5 bases). CDR1 and CDR2 from the germline V gene are SGHVS and FNYEAQ. Deletions cut 2 bases from V and 2 bases from J, with 7 bases between. This CDR3 comprises 13 residues. The CDR3 loop reads CASSLHRTYEQYF. CDR3 bases: TGTGCCAGCAGCTTACACAGGACCTACGAGCAGTACTTC.

The chain links TRBV28 to TRBJ2-4, with TRBD2 matching over 11 bases. There are 15 residues in the CDR3. Trimming took 3 bases from V and 4 from J; bases not matched to a gene: 2. Germline V lookup: CDR1 MDHEN, CDR2 SYDVKM. The CDR3 DNA reads as TGTGCCAGCAGTTTCGTAGCGGGAGGGAAAAACATTCAGTACTTC. Amino acid sequence: CASSFVAGGKNIQYF. The full variable domain, in which reference TRBV28 and TRBJ2-4 provide the parts outside the CDR3, is DVKVTQSSRYLVKRTGEKVFLECVQDMDHENMFWYRQDPGLGLRLIYFSYDVKMKEKGDIPEGYSVSREKKERFSLILESASTNQTSMYLCASSFVAGGKNIQYFGAGTRLSVL.

This clone was observed a handful of times. The rearrangement uses TRBV28 and TRBJ2-1; tentative D call: TRBD2 (6 bases). The CDR3 has 15 residues. Trimming left V 3 bases short and J 9 bases short, with 18 bases between. CDR1 and CDR2 from the germline V gene are MDHEN and SYDVKM. The CDR3 DNA reads as TGTGCCAGCAGTTTGGCGGGGCTTGGGCCAGCTGAGCAGTTCTTC. It yields the protein CASSLAGLGPAEQFF.

V gene TRBV7-2 combines with J gene TRBJ1-5, with TRBD1 matching over 10 bases. Losses at the gene ends were 5 bases for V and 6 bases for J; bases not matched to a gene: 7. CDR3 length: 15 amino acids. From germline, CDR1 is SGHTA and CDR2 FQGNSA. The CDR3 nucleotides are TGTGCCAGCAGCCCCGGGACAGGGGCTATTCAGCCCCAGCATTTT. Its translation is CASSPGTGAIQPQHF.

This clone was observed a single time. The CDR3 coding sequence is TGCGCCAGCAGCCAAGGTCAGGGGGCCTCCTACGAGCAGTACTTC. This sequence encodes CASSQGQGASYEQYF. The rearrangement links TRBV4-1 to TRBJ2-7, with TRBD1 matching over 8 bases. This CDR3 spans 15 amino acids. V gave up 1 base and J gave up 0 bases; unmatched junction bases: 2. The germline gives CDR1 MGHRA, CDR2 YSYEKL.

The V gene is TRBV9, the J gene TRBJ2-1, with D maybe TRBD1 (7 bases). V was shortened by 0 bases and J by 9 bases, with 16 bases between the two germline ends. This CDR3 contains 15 residues. Germline-derived CDR1 and CDR2 are SGDLS and YYNGEE. The CDR3 spells CASSVGSRGEAEQFF. The CDR3 coding sequence is TGTGCCAGCAGCGTAGGAAGCAGGGGGGAGGCTGAGCAGTTCTTC. Using reference TRBV9 and TRBJ2-1 for the parts outside the CDR3, the full variable domain is DSGVTQTPKHLITATGQRVTLRCSPRSGDLSVYWYQQSLDQGLQFLIQYYNGEERAKGNILERFSAQQFPDLHSELNLSSLELGDSALYFCASSVGSRGEAEQFFGPGTRLTVL.